Presented here are 8 T cell receptor beta chains from one specimen sequenced in a study of glioma-infiltrating T cells. The iRepertoire nested amplicon-rescue multiplex PCR amplified TCR alpha and beta CDR3s from RNA. One entry per CDR3 protein results from TCRdb running MiXCR on the multiplex PCR reads. The profile covers around 190,000 distinct CDR3 sequences, with more than 25% appearing a single time and around 20% taken by the ten largest. Sequencing input: glioma tissue, nonneoplastic brain tissue, or PBMCs (not recorded which). These receptors all stem from a human donor with low-grade glioma or glioblastoma, undergoing nonglioma brain surgery, or in good health (not recorded which).

The chain combines TRBV19 with TRBJ1-5; 7 bases fit TRBD1. From germline, CDR1 is LNHDA and CDR2 SQIVND (reference sequence). This CDR3 is 14 amino acids long. V gave up 4 bases and J gave up 11 bases; unmatched junction bases: 11. The CDR3 nucleotides read TGTGCCAGTAGTAGAGACAGGGAGGAGAAAGCCCAGCATTTT. The encoded protein is CASSRDREEKAQHF.

There are a few counts of this clonotype. The chain employs TRBV12-5 and TRBJ2-5, with 8 bases that match TRBD2. This CDR3 is 17 amino acids long. Germline CDR1 LGHNT, CDR2 FRNRAP. V lost 2 bases to trimming and J lost 3 bases; unmatched junction nucleotides: 11. This CDR3 reads CASGLFLSEAGEETQYF. The CDR3 DNA reads TGTGCTAGTGGTTTGTTTCTTTCCGAAGCGGGAGAAGAGACCCAGTACTTC.

The sample holds many counts of this clonotype. The V and J genes are TRBV20-1 and TRBJ2-3; 8 bases are a match to TRBD2. The CDR3 has 15 amino acids. Looked up from germline, CDR1 is DFQATT and CDR2 is SNEGSKA (reference sequence). The ends lost 3 bases at V and 6 bases at J; junction bases unmatched: 11. The CDR3 DNA follows: TGCAGTGCTAGTAGGGTTAGCGGGAACCCCGATACGCAGTATTTT. It is translated as CSASRVSGNPDTQYF.

Of note for this clonotype: The germline gene is not matched at one end of the junction; a read error may be the cause. The chain links TRBV7-6 to TRBJ2-3; D is ambiguous. The CDR3 loop spans 13 amino acids. The germline V gene encodes CDR1 SGHVS and CDR2 FNYEAQ. The CDR3 reads CASSLALTDTRYF. CDR3 nucleotide sequence: TGTGCTAGCAGCTTAGCACTCACAGATACGCGGTATTTT.

Remarks on this clonotype: A much more abundant neighbour one base away suggests this may be a read error. The chain has TRBV3-1 and TRBJ2-3; D is unclear. The V end lost 3 bases, the J end lost 2 bases, and 9 bases lay between the germline ends. The CDR3 totals 14 residues. CDR1 and CDR2 from the germline V gene are LGHDT and YNNKEL (reference sequence). CDR3 nucleotide sequence: TGTGCCAGCAGCCAGGAACCATTCACAGATACGCAGTATTTT. Protein product: CASSQEPFTDTQYF.

Details on this clonotype: Just one base apart from a much larger clone, this may be a read error. CDR3 bases: TGCGCCAGCAGCTTGGAACGGGTTGAGCAGTCCTTC. It specifies CASSLERVEQSF. V usage is TRBV5-1 and J usage is TRBJ2-1; D gene uncertain. This CDR3 is 12 amino acids long. Germline lookup yields CDR1 SGHRS and CDR2 YFSETQ.

There are many counts of this clonotype. The chain is built from TRBV7-6 and TRBJ2-3; a possible D gene is TRBD1 (6 bases). The germline V gene has CDR1 SGHVS and CDR2 FNYEAQ. This CDR3 comprises 14 residues. V gave up 4 bases and J gave up 6 bases, with 14 bases separating them. CDR3 bases: TGTGCCAGCAGCTCAGGACAGAGTACTGATACGCAGTATTTT. Its translation is CASSSGQSTDTQYF.

Comments on this clonotype: A much bigger clone sits one base away, suggesting this may be a read error. This chain connects TRBV10-3 to TRBJ2-7, with TRBD1 as a possible D gene (5 bases). Looked up from germline, CDR1 is ENHRY and CDR2 is SYGVKD. This CDR3 has 13 residues. Deletions cut 2 bases from V and 6 bases from J, with 11 bases between. In nucleotides, the CDR3 is TGTGCCATCAGTGAGCACCAGGGTGGCGAGCAGTACTTC. Encoded protein: CAISEHQGGEQYF.